Reported below is one T cell receptor (beta chain). Its antigen is not known. Germline loops: CDR1 SGHAT, CDR2 FQNNGV. Trimming removed 1 base at V and 11 bases at J, with 23 bases between. The CDR3 consists of 16 residues. The entry originates in a study of blood T cells in healthy people across ages. Caucasian individuals from Russia who were healthy and aged roughly 6 to 95 acted as donors. Using a J-beta primer mix together with a sample-barcoded 5' primer, a second PCR was run for about 7 to 12 cycles. The template-switch adaptor, which had 12 random nucleotides, put a tag on each cDNA molecule. TCRdb passed the 5' RACE reads through MiXCR, listing each CDR3 protein once. The sample contains around 1,500,000 distinct CDR3 sequences, roughly 40% of which appear only once. Study observations and caveats: Long-lived donors exceeded aged donors in naive CD4+ cells and diversity. Donor CMV infection status was unknown, possibly confounding age-related changes in expanded clonotypes.

Sequencing input: blood. The chain is built from TRBV11-2 and TRBJ2-5; D ambiguous. The source is a woman younger than 35 in good health. CDR3 sequence reads: CASSLAWNPVRNEQYF. The CDR3 DNA is TGTGCCAGCAGCTTAGCTTGGAACCCGGTGAGGAATGAGCAGTACTTC.